The clone carrying this T cell receptor beta chain was observed at least ten times. RNA served as the template for amplifying TCR beta CDR3 regions. Investigators did first-round RT-PCR with HTBI primers, then second-round multiplex PCR. TCRdb redid the calling of the multiplex PCR reads with MiXCR, one entry per CDR3 protein. The data show 650,000 to 900,000 distinct CDR3 sequences, with 40% seen just once and 35% to 55% held by the top ten. The sample comes from a study of Graves' ophthalmopathy and Graves' hyperthyroidism. Study in general: Ahead of any treatment, peripheral blood was obtained at the initial diagnosis.

The diagnosis combined clinical symptoms, thyroxine, TRAb, thyroid ultrasound and orbital computed tomography scans. V was trimmed by 6 bases and J by 2 bases, leaving 11 bases between them. The V gene's germline CDR1 is SQVTM and CDR2 ANQGSEA. This CDR3 comprises 12 residues. This chain connects TRBV29-1 to TRBJ2-7, with TRBD1 as a possible D gene (6 bases). The sequence was obtained from an adult man with Graves' ophthalmopathy. Material: peripheral blood. The CDR3 DNA is TGCAGCGTAGAACAGGGCCCCTACGAGCAGTACTTC. It translates to CSVEQGPYEQYF.